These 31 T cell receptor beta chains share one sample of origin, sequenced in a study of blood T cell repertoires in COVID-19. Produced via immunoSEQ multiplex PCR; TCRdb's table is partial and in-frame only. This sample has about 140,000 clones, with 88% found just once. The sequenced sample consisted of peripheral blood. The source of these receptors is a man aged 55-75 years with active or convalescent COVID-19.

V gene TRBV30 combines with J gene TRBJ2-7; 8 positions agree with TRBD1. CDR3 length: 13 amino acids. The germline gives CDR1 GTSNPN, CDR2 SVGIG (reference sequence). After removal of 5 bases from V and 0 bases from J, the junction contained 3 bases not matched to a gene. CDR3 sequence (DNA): TGTGCCTGGGACAGGGGAGACTCCTACGAGCAGTACTTC. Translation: CAWDRGDSYEQYF.

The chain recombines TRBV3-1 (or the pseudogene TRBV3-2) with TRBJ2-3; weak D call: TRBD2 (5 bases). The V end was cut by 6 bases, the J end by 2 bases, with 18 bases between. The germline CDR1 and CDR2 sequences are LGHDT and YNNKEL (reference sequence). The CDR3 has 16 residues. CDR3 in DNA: TGTGCCAGCAGTCAGGAAGGACTCCGAATCACAGATACGCAGTATTTT. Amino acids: CASSQEGLRITDTQYF.

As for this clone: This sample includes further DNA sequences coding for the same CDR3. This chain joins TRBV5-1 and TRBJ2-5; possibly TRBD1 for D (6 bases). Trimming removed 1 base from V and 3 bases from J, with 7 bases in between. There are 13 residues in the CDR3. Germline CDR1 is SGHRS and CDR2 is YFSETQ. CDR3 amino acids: CASSLSGEETQYF. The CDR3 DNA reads TGCGCCAGCAGCTTGTCAGGGGAAGAGACCCAGTACTTC.

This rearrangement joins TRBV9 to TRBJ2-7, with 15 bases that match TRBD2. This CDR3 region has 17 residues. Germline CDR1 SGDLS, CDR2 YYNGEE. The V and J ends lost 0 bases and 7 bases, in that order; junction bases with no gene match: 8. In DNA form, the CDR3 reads TGTGCCAGCAGCGTAGGGACTAGCGGGAGGGCCGGTGCGGAGCAGTACTTC. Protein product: CASSVGTSGRAGAEQYF.

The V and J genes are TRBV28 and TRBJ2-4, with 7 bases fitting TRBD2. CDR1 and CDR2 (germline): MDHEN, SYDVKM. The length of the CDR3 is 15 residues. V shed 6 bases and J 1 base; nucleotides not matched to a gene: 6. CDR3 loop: CASRTREGAKNIQYF. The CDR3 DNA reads TGTGCCAGCAGGACCAGGGAGGGTGCCAAAAACATTCAGTACTTC.

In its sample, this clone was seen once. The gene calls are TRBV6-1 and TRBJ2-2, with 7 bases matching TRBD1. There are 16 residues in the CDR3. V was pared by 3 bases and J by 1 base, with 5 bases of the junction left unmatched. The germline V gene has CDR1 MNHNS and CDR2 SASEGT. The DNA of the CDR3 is TGTGCCAGCAGTGATCGGGCAGGGGGGAACACCGGGGAGCTGTTTTTT. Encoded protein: CASSDRAGGNTGELFF.

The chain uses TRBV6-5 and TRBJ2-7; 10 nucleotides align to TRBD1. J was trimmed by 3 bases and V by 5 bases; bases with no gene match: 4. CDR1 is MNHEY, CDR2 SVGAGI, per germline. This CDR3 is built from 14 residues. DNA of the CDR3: TGTGCCAGCAGTAACCGGGACAGGGGCTACGAGCAGTACTTC. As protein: CASSNRDRGYEQYF.

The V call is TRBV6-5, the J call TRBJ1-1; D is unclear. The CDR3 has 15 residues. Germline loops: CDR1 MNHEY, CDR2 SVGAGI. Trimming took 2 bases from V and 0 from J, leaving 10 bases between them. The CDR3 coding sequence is TGTGCCAGCAGTTACCGCGGGAACATGAACACTGAAGCTTTCTTT. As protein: CASSYRGNMNTEAFF.

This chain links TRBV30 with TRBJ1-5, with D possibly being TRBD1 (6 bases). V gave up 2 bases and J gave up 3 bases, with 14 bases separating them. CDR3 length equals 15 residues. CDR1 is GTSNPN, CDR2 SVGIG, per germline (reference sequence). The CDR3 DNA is TGTGCCTGGAGTTATAGGGGGGGTACCAATCAGCCCCAGCATTTT. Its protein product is CAWSYRGGTNQPQHF. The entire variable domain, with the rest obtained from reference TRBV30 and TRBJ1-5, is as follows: SQTIHQWPATLVQPVGSPLSLECTVEGTSNPNLYWYRQAAGRGLQLLFYSVGIGQISSEVPQNLSASRPQDRQFILSSKKLLLSDSGFYLCAWSYRGGTNQPQHFGDGTRLSIL.

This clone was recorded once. The CDR3 region is CASSFQGVDEKLFF. CDR3 DNA: TGTGCCAGCAGCTTTCAGGGCGTCGATGAAAAACTGTTTTTT. The V call is TRBV5-4, the J call TRBJ1-4, with a tentative D call TRBD1 (5 bases). V lost 2 bases and J lost 6, with 11 bases in between. Germline V gene data show CDR1 as SGHNT and CDR2 as YYREEE (reference sequence). The CDR3 has 14 amino acids. Full variable domain (remainder filled in from reference TRBV5-4 and TRBJ1-4): ETGVTQSPTHLIKTRGQQVTLRCSSQSGHNTVSWYQQALGQGPQFIFQYYREEENGRGNFPPRFSGLQFPNYSSELNVNALELDDSALYLCASSFQGVDEKLFFGSGTQLSVL.

The CDR3 sequence is CAISGQGSYEQYF. The CDR3 DNA sequence: TGTGCCATCAGCGGACAGGGTTCCTACGAGCAGTACTTC. The V and J genes are TRBV10-3 and TRBJ2-7; 8 bases map to TRBD1. CDR3 length equals 13 residues. After removal of 6 bases from V and 1 base from J, the junction contained 2 bases not matched to a gene. Germline V gives CDR1 ENHRY, CDR2 SYGVKD.

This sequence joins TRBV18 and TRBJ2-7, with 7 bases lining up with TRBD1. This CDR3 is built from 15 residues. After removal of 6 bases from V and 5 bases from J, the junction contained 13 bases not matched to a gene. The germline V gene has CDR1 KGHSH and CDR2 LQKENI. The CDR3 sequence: CASSHRTGTANEQYF. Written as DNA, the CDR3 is TGTGCCAGCTCCCATAGGACAGGTACGGCCAACGAGCAGTACTTC.

The CDR3 nucleotides read TGCGCCAGCAGCCCCGATCGCGCTAACTATGGCTACACCTTC. It codes for CASSPDRANYGYTF. V gene TRBV4-1 combines with J gene TRBJ1-2; no definite D call. Germline CDR1 MGHRA, CDR2 YSYEKL. Trimming took 4 bases from V and 0 from J, leaving 9 bases between them. The CDR3 runs 14 residues.

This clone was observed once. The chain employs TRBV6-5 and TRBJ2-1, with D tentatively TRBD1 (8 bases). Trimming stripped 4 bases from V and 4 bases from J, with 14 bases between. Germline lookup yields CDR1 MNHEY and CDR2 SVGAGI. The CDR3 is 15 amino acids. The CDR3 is CASSSDRGGYNEQFF. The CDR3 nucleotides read TGTGCCAGCAGTTCCGACAGGGGAGGGTACAATGAGCAGTTCTTC.

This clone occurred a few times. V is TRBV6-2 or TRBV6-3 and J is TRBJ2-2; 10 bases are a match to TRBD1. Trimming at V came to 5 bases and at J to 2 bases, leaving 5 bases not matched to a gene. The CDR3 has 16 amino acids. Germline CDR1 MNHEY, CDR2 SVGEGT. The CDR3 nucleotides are TGTGCCAGCAGTACCGGGGACAGGGGCAACACCGGGGAGCTGTTTTTT. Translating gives CASSTGDRGNTGELFF.

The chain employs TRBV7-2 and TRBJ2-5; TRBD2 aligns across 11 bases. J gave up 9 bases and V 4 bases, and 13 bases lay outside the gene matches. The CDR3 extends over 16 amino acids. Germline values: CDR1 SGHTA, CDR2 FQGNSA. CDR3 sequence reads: CASSSFGTSGPRPQYF. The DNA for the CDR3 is TGTGCCAGCAGCTCCTTCGGGACTAGCGGACCACGGCCCCAGTACTTC.

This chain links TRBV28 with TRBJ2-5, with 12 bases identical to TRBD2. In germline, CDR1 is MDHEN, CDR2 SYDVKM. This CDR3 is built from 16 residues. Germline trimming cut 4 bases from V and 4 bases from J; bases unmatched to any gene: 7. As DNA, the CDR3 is TGTGCCAGCAGTTCACAGACTAGCGGGAGACGAGAGACCCAGTACTTC. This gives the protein CASSSQTSGRRETQYF.

CDR3 in amino acids: CASSYTTGLAGDNEQYF. Written as DNA, the CDR3 is TGTGCCAGCAGTTACACCACGGGACTAGCGGGAGACAACGAGCAGTACTTC. The chain is built from TRBV6-2 or TRBV6-3 and TRBJ2-7; 14 nucleotides match TRBD2. Germline values: CDR1 MNHEY, CDR2 SVGEGT. The CDR3 consists of 17 residues. V was pared by 2 bases and J by 5 bases, with 8 bases of the junction left unmatched.

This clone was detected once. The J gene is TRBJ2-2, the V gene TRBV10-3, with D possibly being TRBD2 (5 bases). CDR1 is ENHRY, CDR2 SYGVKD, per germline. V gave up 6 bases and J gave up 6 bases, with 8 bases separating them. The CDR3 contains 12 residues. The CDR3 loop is CAISREAGELFF. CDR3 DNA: TGTGCCATCAGCCGGGAAGCCGGGGAGCTGTTTTTT.

The CDR3 reads CASSLGDRVNNEQFF. The CDR3 DNA reads as TGTGCCAGCAGCTTGGGGGACAGGGTGAACAATGAGCAGTTCTTC. This rearrangement joins TRBV11-3 to TRBJ2-1, with TRBD1 matching 9 bases. Germline CDR1 reads SGHNT; CDR2 reads YENEEA. CDR3 length equals 15 residues. The ends lost 3 bases at V and 5 bases at J; junction bases unmatched: 5.

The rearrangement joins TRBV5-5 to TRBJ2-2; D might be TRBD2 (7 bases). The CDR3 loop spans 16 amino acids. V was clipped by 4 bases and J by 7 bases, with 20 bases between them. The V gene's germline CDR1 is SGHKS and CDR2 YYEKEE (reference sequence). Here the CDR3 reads CASSLSGTGTIGELFF. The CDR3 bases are TGTGCCAGCAGCCTGAGCGGCACAGGGACTATCGGGGAGCTGTTTTTT.

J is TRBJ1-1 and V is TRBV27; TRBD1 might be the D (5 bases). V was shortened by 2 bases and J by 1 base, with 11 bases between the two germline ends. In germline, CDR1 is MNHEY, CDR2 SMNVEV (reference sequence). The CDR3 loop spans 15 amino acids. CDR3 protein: CASSLGRGTNTEAFF. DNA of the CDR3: TGTGCCAGCAGTTTAGGACGGGGGACGAACACTGAAGCTTTCTTT.

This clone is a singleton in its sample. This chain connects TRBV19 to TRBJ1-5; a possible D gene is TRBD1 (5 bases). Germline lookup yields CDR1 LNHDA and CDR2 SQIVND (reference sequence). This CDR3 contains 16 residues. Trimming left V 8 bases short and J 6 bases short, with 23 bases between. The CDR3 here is CASRKGGDLKAQPQHF. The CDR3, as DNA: TGTGCCAGTCGAAAAGGAGGGGACCTAAAGGCTCAGCCCCAGCATTTT.

The CDR3 reads CASSPGVGNEQYF. In DNA, the CDR3 is TGTGCCAGCAGCCCAGGGGTCGGGAACGAGCAGTACTTC. J is TRBJ2-7 and V is TRBV11-2; perhaps TRBD1 as D (6 bases). The CDR3 length is 13 residues. V gave up 5 bases and J gave up 5 bases, with 13 bases separating them. The V gene's germline CDR1 is SGHAT and CDR2 FQNNGV. Together with reference TRBV11-2 and TRBJ2-7, the CDR3 gives the full variable domain: EAGVAQSPRYKIIEKRQSVAFWCNPISGHATLYWYQQILGQGPKLLIQFQNNGVVDDSQLPKDRFSAERLKGVDSTLKIQPAKLEDSAVYLCASSPGVGNEQYFGPGTRLTVT.

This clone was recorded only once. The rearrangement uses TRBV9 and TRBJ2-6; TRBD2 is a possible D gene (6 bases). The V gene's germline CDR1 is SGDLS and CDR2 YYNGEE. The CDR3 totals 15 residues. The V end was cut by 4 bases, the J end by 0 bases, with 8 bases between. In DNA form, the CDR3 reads TGTGCCAGCAGCCCAGCGGGCTCTGGGGCCAACGTCCTGACTTTC. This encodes CASSPAGSGANVLTF.

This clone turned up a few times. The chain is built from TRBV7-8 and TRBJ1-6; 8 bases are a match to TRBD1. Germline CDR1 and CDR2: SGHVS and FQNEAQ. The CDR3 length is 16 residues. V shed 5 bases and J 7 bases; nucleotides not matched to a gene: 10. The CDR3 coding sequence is TGTGCCAGCAGCCAGACGGGACAGGCACTAAATTCACCCCTCCACTTT. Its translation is CASSQTGQALNSPLHF.

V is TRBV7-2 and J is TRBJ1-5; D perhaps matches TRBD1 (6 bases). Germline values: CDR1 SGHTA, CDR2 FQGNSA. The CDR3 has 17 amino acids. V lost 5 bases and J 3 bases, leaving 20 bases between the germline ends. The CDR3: CASSLTGSPTYNQPQHF. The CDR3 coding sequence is TGTGCCAGCAGCCTGACAGGTTCCCCTACCTACAATCAGCCCCAGCATTTT.

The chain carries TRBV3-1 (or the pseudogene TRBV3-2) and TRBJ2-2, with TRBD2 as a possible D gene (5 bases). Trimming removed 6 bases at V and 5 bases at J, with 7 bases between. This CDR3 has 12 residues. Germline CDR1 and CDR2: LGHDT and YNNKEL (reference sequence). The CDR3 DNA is TGTGCCAGCAGGAGGGAAACCGGGGAGCTGTTTTTT. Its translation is CASRRETGELFF.

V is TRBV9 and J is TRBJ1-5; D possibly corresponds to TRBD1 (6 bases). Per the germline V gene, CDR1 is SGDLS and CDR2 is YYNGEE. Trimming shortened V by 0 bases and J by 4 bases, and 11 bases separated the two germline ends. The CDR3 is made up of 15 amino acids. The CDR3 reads CASSVEGGRNQPQHF. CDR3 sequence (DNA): TGTGCCAGCAGCGTAGAAGGGGGTCGGAATCAGCCCCAGCATTTT.

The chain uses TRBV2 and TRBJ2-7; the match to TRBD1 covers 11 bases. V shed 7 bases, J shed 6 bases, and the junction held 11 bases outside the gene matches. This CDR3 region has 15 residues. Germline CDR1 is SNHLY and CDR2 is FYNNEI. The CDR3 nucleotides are TGTGCCAGCATCCGAGCCGGGACAGGGGGGTCCGAGCAGTACTTC. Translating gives CASIRAGTGGSEQYF.

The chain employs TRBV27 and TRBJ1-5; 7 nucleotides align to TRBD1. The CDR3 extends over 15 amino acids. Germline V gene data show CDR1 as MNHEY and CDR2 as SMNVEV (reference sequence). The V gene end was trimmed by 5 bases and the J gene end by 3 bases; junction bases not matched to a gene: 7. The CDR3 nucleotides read TGTGCCAGCAGTATTAGGGGGCTTCACAATCAGCCCCAGCATTTT. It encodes CASSIRGLHNQPQHF.